The 29 T cell receptor beta chains in this list originate from one sample, sequenced in a study of T cell repertoires in cytomegalovirus infection. TCRdb ran MiXCR on the reads and lists one entry per CDR3 protein. The data show about 58,000 distinct CDR3 sequences, 15% to 25% seen once. These receptors' antigens are unknown. The sample in question was CD8+ T cells from cultured PBMCs, obtained from culture after CMV antigen stimulation. The receptors come from a human donor in good health (CMV status not recorded). Some clones in this sample may be carry-over from other donors' samples.

A remark on this clonotype: A read error may explain this, as a much larger clone is one base away. The chain is built from TRBV4-1 and TRBJ2-5; 7 nucleotides agree with TRBD1. This CDR3 is built from 15 residues. Germline V gene data show CDR1 as MGHRA and CDR2 as YSYEKL. CDR3 amino acids: CASSPPGQNQESQYF. The CDR3 nucleotides read TGCGCCAGCAGCCCACCGGGACAGAACCAAGAGTCCCAGTACTTC.

This clonotype was found a few times. The chain links TRBV27 to TRBJ2-1; possible D gene TRBD2, 6 bases. The length of the CDR3 is 16 residues. Germline CDR1 and CDR2: MNHEY and SMNVEV (reference sequence). The germline V and J ends were trimmed by 0 bases and 5 bases, with 14 bases remaining between them. CDR3 region: CASSLSVGRMNNEQFF. The CDR3 region has the DNA TGTGCCAGCAGTTTATCCGTCGGGAGAATGAACAATGAGCAGTTCTTC.

In its sample, this clonotype was seen a few times. The V and J genes are TRBV27 and TRBJ1-2, with TRBD1 matching over 7 bases. V trimming: 6 bases; J trimming: 4 bases; junction bases outside the gene matches: 14. The CDR3 has 16 residues. Germline lookup yields CDR1 MNHEY and CDR2 SMNVEV (reference sequence). CDR3 DNA sequence: TGTGCCAGCAGCACCGACCACAGGGGTGGTGGCTATGGCTACACCTTC. Protein sequence: CASSTDHRGGGYGYTF.

This clonotype has a handful of counts. The V call is TRBV7-2, the J call TRBJ1-1; D not resolved. CDR3 length equals 12 residues. V was clipped by 6 bases and J by 5 bases, with 10 bases between them. The germline gives CDR1 SGHTA, CDR2 FQGNSA. The CDR3 loop is CASRPAGTEAFF. CDR3 in DNA: TGTGCCAGCAGGCCGGCAGGTACTGAAGCTTTCTTT.

The rearrangement links TRBV27 to TRBJ2-7; either TRBD1 or TRBD2 may supply D (5 bases each). This CDR3 is built from 14 residues. The germline V gene has CDR1 MNHEY and CDR2 SMNVEV (reference sequence). The V end was cut by 4 bases, the J end by 1 base, with 11 bases between. The CDR3 region is CASSSPGRSYEQYF. DNA for the CDR3: TGTGCCAGCAGTTCTCCGGGACGGTCCTACGAGCAGTACTTC.

This clonotype was seen only a few times. This chain connects TRBV12-3 or TRBV12-4 to TRBJ1-1; 7 nucleotides agree with TRBD1. V gave up 4 bases and J gave up 3 bases; unmatched junction bases: 2. The CDR3 covers 13 residues. The CDR3 region has the DNA TGTGCCAGCAGTTGGGGACAGCACACTGAAGCTTTCTTT. It translates to CASSWGQHTEAFF.

The chain joins TRBV13 to TRBJ2-1; 11 nucleotides align to TRBD2. J was trimmed by 10 bases and V by 5 bases; bases with no gene match: 10. The CDR3 consists of 15 residues. Germline V gene sequence: CDR1 PRHDT, CDR2 FYEKMQ (reference sequence). This CDR3 is CASSTSGGPLGEQFF. The CDR3 DNA follows: TGTGCCAGCAGCACTAGCGGGGGTCCACTTGGGGAGCAGTTCTTC.

The genes are TRBV7-9 and TRBJ1-5; a possible D gene is TRBD1 (5 bases). Trimming cost V 1 base and J 0 bases, with 10 bases left between them. Germline CDR1 reads SEHNR; CDR2 reads FQNEAQ (reference sequence). The CDR3 loop spans 16 amino acids. The DNA of the CDR3 is TGTGCCAGCAGCTTAGTAGGCACAGGTAGCAATCAGCCCCAGCATTTT. As protein: CASSLVGTGSNQPQHF.

This clonotype was counted a few times. V usage is TRBV9 and J usage is TRBJ1-2, with D unclear. CDR3 length: 15 residues. Germline CDR1 reads SGDLS; CDR2 reads YYNGEE. Trimming cost V 5 bases and J 3 bases, with 17 bases left between them. The CDR3, as DNA: TGTGCCAGCAGATTATTGACAACGGACGACTATGGCTACACCTTC. It yields the protein CASRLLTTDDYGYTF.

This clonotype showed up many times. The V gene is TRBV7-6, the J gene TRBJ1-5, with D uncertain. CDR1 is SGHVS, CDR2 FNYEAQ, per germline. This CDR3 has 13 residues. The V end was cut by 3 bases, the J end by 7 bases, with 10 bases between. As DNA, the CDR3 is TGTGCCAGCAGCTTGGCTGAGCACCAGCCCCAGCATTTT. Protein sequence: CASSLAEHQPQHF.

V is TRBV6-2 or TRBV6-3 and J is TRBJ1-5; maybe TRBD1 (5 bases). Per the germline V gene, CDR1 is MNHEY and CDR2 is SVGEGT. This CDR3 has 14 residues. CDR3 sequence (DNA): TGTGCTTCCGGGGCAGGGAACGATGTTCAGCCCCAGCATTTT. It encodes CASGAGNDVQPQHF.

The CDR3 loop is CASSSRTGARDEQFF. The CDR3 region has the DNA TGTGCCAGCAGTTCCCGGACAGGCGCCCGCGATGAGCAGTTCTTC. The chain uses TRBV7-3 and TRBJ2-1; 7 bases match TRBD1. The V segment lost 6 bases and the J segment 8 bases; nucleotides outside the gene matches: 13. The CDR3 is 15 amino acids. Germline values: CDR1 SGHTA, CDR2 FQGTGA.

The V call is TRBV7-2, the J call TRBJ2-3; 10 nucleotides align to TRBD2. Germline-derived CDR1 and CDR2 are SGHTA and FQGNSA. The CDR3 runs to 17 residues. The ends lost 0 bases at V and 0 bases at J; junction bases unmatched: 3. The DNA of the CDR3 is TGTGCCAGCAGCTTAGCCCCTAGCGGGGGTAGCACAGATACGCAGTATTTT. It translates to CASSLAPSGGSTDTQYF.

This clonotype has at least ten counts. V is TRBV7-3 and J is TRBJ2-2; 11 nucleotides align to TRBD2. V lost 2 bases and J lost 5; bases outside the gene matches: 4. CDR1 and CDR2 (germline): SGHTA, FQGTGA. CDR3 length: 16 residues. Here the CDR3 DNA reads TGTGCCAGCAGCTTATCCCCTAGCGGGAGGACCGGGGAGCTGTTTTTT. Translating gives CASSLSPSGRTGELFF.

This chain joins TRBV9 and TRBJ1-2; perhaps TRBD1 as D (5 bases). V dropped 7 bases and J dropped 7 bases, with 8 bases sitting between them. The CDR3 is 10 residues long. Germline V gene data show CDR1 as SGDLS and CDR2 as YYNGEE. CDR3 DNA: TGTGCCAGCGCAGGGACTGGCTACACCTTC. Amino acid sequence: CASAGTGYTF.

This clonotype has more than one count but fewer than ten. This chain links TRBV7-8 with TRBJ2-3, with 7 bases that match TRBD2. Germline values: CDR1 SGHVS, CDR2 FQNEAQ. The junction had 12 bases not matched to a gene; V was cut back by 4 bases and J by 5 bases. The CDR3 totals 16 residues. The CDR3 loop reads CASSYREDSVGDTQYF. The CDR3 DNA is TGTGCCAGCAGCTATCGGGAGGACTCAGTTGGAGATACGCAGTATTTT.

This clonotype was recorded a few times. V and J are TRBV7-2 and TRBJ2-1; 10 bases line up with TRBD2. There are 15 residues in the CDR3. Germline V lookup: CDR1 SGHTA, CDR2 FQGNSA. The V and J ends lost 5 bases and 8 bases, in that order; junction bases with no gene match: 9. Written as DNA, the CDR3 is TGTGCCAGCAGCCCCCACAGCGGGAGGGGGGATGAGCAGTTCTTC. It codes for CASSPHSGRGDEQFF.

The chain employs TRBV6-4 and TRBJ2-1, with 13 bases fitting TRBD2. The V segment lost 6 bases and the J segment 8 bases; nucleotides outside the gene matches: 10. Germline V CDR1 and CDR2: MRHNA, SNTAGT. CDR3 size: 16 residues. CDR3 sequence: CASRRLAGGPTDEQFF. The CDR3 bases are TGTGCCAGCAGACGACTAGCGGGAGGACCTACAGATGAGCAGTTCTTC.

This rearrangement joins TRBV27 to TRBJ2-1, with D tentatively TRBD1 (5 bases). Germline V gene data show CDR1 as MNHEY and CDR2 as SMNVEV (reference sequence). This CDR3 region has 12 residues. Trimming stripped 11 bases from V and 4 bases from J, with 12 bases between. The CDR3 spells CAAGPPYNEQFF. CDR3 in DNA: TGTGCCGCAGGGCCCCCTTACAATGAGCAGTTCTTC.

This clonotype was counted a few times. Since no conserved phenylalanine or tryptophan closes the CDR3, a read error is the likely cause. CDR3 nucleotide sequence: TGTGCCAGCAGTGAATGGGTAGGGACAGCCTTAAGGCAGTATTCT. The encoded protein is CASSEWVGTALRQYS. The rearrangement links TRBV25-1 to TRBJ2-3, with 7 bases lining up with TRBD1. The CDR3 has 15 amino acids. Germline CDR1 reads MGHDK; CDR2 reads SYGVNS. Trimming took 1 base from V and 11 from J; bases not matched to a gene: 12.

V usage is TRBV6-6 and J usage is TRBJ2-2; D is unclear. The CDR3 length is 12 residues. Germline values: CDR1 MNHNY, CDR2 SVGAGI (reference sequence). Trimming took 7 bases from V and 5 from J, leaving 8 bases between them. DNA for the CDR3: TGTGCCAGCATCCAGAGTACCGGGGAGCTGTTTTTT. Residues: CASIQSTGELFF.

The chain links TRBV4-3 to TRBJ2-3; D is undetermined. Germline V gives CDR1 LGHNA, CDR2 YSLEER. V was shortened by 0 bases and J by 1 base, with 8 bases between the two germline ends. This CDR3 has 15 amino acids. CDR3 bases: TGCGCCAGCAGCCAAGATCCCCTAGGCACAGATACGCAGTATTTT. Residues: CASSQDPLGTDTQYF.

The gene calls are TRBV19 and TRBJ2-1, with 10 bases matching TRBD2. The CDR3 loop spans 12 amino acids. CDR1 LNHDA and CDR2 SQIVND come from the germline V gene (reference sequence). J gave up 10 bases and V 8 bases, and 5 bases lay outside the gene matches. The CDR3 reads CASRTSGSEQFF. The CDR3 region has the DNA TGTGCCAGTCGGACTAGCGGTTCGGAGCAGTTCTTC.

V gene TRBV27 combines with J gene TRBJ2-2; D is unresolved. The length of the CDR3 is 15 residues. Trimming shortened V by 3 bases and J by 1 base, and 9 bases separated the two germline ends. The germline V gene encodes CDR1 MNHEY and CDR2 SMNVEV (reference sequence). As DNA, the CDR3 is TGTGCCAGCAGTTTGTACCTGCTGAACACCGGGGAGCTGTTTTTT. Amino acids: CASSLYLLNTGELFF.

The chain employs TRBV7-9 and TRBJ2-7; TRBD1 agrees at 9 bases. Germline CDR1 and CDR2: SEHNR and FQNEAQ (reference sequence). The junction had 7 bases not matched to a gene; V was cut back by 5 bases and J by 5 bases. There are 14 residues in the CDR3. The CDR3 loop is CASSPEGQGDEQYF. CDR3 in DNA: TGTGCCAGCAGCCCAGAGGGACAGGGTGACGAGCAGTACTTC.

A few counts support this clonotype. This chain joins TRBV5-4 and TRBJ2-7, with a tentative D call TRBD1 (6 bases). CDR1 and CDR2 from the germline V gene are SGHNT and YYREEE (reference sequence). V lost 0 bases, J lost 0 bases, and 7 bases lay in between. CDR3 size: 14 residues. The CDR3 loop reads CASSLGDTSYEQYF. The DNA of the CDR3 is TGTGCCAGCAGCTTGGGGGACACCTCCTACGAGCAGTACTTC.

This clonotype was found a few times. The CDR3 sequence: CASSLQGYHEQYF. DNA for the CDR3: TGTGCCAGCAGCTTACAGGGTTACCACGAGCAGTACTTC. This rearrangement joins TRBV12-3 or TRBV12-4 to TRBJ2-7, with D possibly TRBD1 on 6 matching bases. This CDR3 contains 13 residues. V lost 6 bases to trimming and J lost 5 bases, with 14 bases between them.

The rearrangement links TRBV2 to TRBJ2-1; 13 bases fit TRBD2. This CDR3 is built from 18 residues. V dropped 8 bases and J dropped 2; count of bases not matched to a gene: 12. Germline-derived CDR1 and CDR2 are SNHLY and FYNNEI. The CDR3 DNA follows: TGTGCCAGCGGAGAAGGACTAGCGGGAGTATCCCCCTACAATGAGCAGTTCTTC. It is translated as CASGEGLAGVSPYNEQFF.

This clonotype was counted a few times. The chain joins TRBV7-9 to TRBJ2-3; 12 nucleotides agree with TRBD2. Per the germline V gene, CDR1 is SEHNR and CDR2 is FQNEAQ (reference sequence). CDR3 length equals 16 residues. Unmatched junction bases numbered 5, after V lost 4 bases and J lost 3 bases. CDR3 protein: CASSSTSGRRTDTQYF. As DNA, the CDR3 is TGTGCCAGCAGCTCGACTAGCGGGAGAAGGACAGATACGCAGTATTTT.